The 22 T cell receptor beta chains below all came from one sample that was sequenced in a study of OX40 agonist ivuxolimab in advanced cancers. Library preparation was by the immunoSEQ multiplex PCR assay. Not all clones reach the TCRdb copy of this immuneACCESS table, which keeps in-frame sequences only. Checked studies attribute under half of the gap to unresolved V genes and leave the rest unexplained. The sample includes fewer than 80,000 clones, with about 85% observed a single time. The biggest ten clones account for roughly 2% of the sample. The sequencing used CD4+ or CD8+ T cells sorted from blood, collected in a trial of the OX40 agonist ivuxolimab. These receptors were obtained from an adult with an advanced solid tumor such as melanoma, head and neck, liver or kidney cancer.

V is TRBV2 and J is TRBJ1-2; D is unresolved. The germline CDR1 and CDR2 sequences are SNHLY and FYNNEI. The ends were cut back, 4 bases at V and 3 bases at J, with 9 bases in the middle. This CDR3 is built from 13 residues. CDR3 in amino acids: CASSGEGDYGYTF. In DNA form, the CDR3 reads TGTGCCAGCAGTGGAGAGGGCGACTATGGCTACACCTTC.

The V gene is TRBV6-5, the J gene TRBJ1-6; D unclear. V lost 8 bases and J 6 bases, leaving 11 bases between the germline ends. Germline V lookup: CDR1 MNHEY, CDR2 SVGAGI. CDR3 size: 13 residues. The CDR3 coding sequence is TGTGCCAGCTATCGTGGGCCTAATTCACCCCTCCACTTT. Encoded protein: CASYRGPNSPLHF.

Concerning this clone itself: Other DNA sequences of this sample code for an identical CDR3. In nucleotides, the CDR3 is TGTGCCAGCAGTTTACTAAACAGCAATCAGCCCCAGCATTTT. It is translated as CASSLLNSNQPQHF. The rearrangement links TRBV28 to TRBJ1-5; no clear D gene. CDR3 length: 14 amino acids. V was shortened by 2 bases and J by 1 base, with 6 bases between the two germline ends. Looked up from germline, CDR1 is MDHEN and CDR2 is SYDVKM.

V is TRBV27 and J is TRBJ1-4, with 9 bases that match TRBD1. V trimming: 3 bases; J trimming: 8 bases; junction bases outside the gene matches: 7. The CDR3 runs to 15 residues. Germline assignment: CDR1 MNHEY and CDR2 SMNVEV (reference sequence). The CDR3 here is CASSFWGQGGEKLFF. CDR3 in DNA: TGTGCCAGCAGTTTTTGGGGACAGGGAGGAGAAAAACTGTTTTTT.

The chain joins TRBV30 to TRBJ2-1; TRBD1 or TRBD2 may be the D gene (5 bases each). V was trimmed by 4 bases and J by 15 bases, leaving 22 bases between them. CDR1 GTSNPN and CDR2 SVGIG come from the germline V gene (reference sequence). This CDR3 spans 13 amino acids. The CDR3 here is CAWKDSWTTGGFF. CDR3 sequence (DNA): TGTGCCTGGAAAGACTCCTGGACAACCGGAGGGTTCTTC.

The genes are TRBV5-6 and TRBJ2-1; 7 bases match TRBD2. CDR3 size: 18 residues. Germline V CDR1 and CDR2: SGHDT, YYEEEE. The V and J ends lost 2 bases and 3 bases, in that order; junction bases with no gene match: 14. CDR3 in DNA: TGTGCCAGCAGCTTCCTTCTGTCCGGGACTAAGTTCTACAATGAGCAGTTCTTC. Protein: CASSFLLSGTKFYNEQFF.

This chain connects TRBV19 to TRBJ2-5, with unresolved D. Trimming took 5 bases from V and 5 from J, leaving 12 bases between them. The CDR3 loop spans 13 amino acids. Germline CDR1 reads LNHDA; CDR2 reads SQIVND (reference sequence). CDR3 sequence (DNA): TGTGCCAGTAGTTCGGCGCTCCAGGAGACCCAGTACTTC. Its protein product is CASSSALQETQYF.

The V and J genes are TRBV7-9 and TRBJ2-5; perhaps TRBD2 as D (6 bases). This CDR3 region has 15 residues. CDR1 is SEHNR, CDR2 FQNEAQ, per germline (reference sequence). Trimming cost V 2 bases and J 2 bases, with 12 bases left between them. The DNA of the CDR3 is TGTGCCAGCAGCTTATCTGGCGGGATGCAAGAGACCCAGTACTTC. It is translated as CASSLSGGMQETQYF.

The chain uses TRBV2 and TRBJ2-1, with 11 bases matching TRBD1. J gave up 0 bases and V 4 bases, and 11 bases lay outside the gene matches. CDR1 and CDR2 (germline): SNHLY, FYNNEI. CDR3 length: 19 residues. The CDR3 region is CASSAWTGGFSISYNEQFF. The CDR3 nucleotides are TGTGCCAGCAGTGCATGGACAGGGGGCTTTTCTATCTCCTACAATGAGCAGTTCTTC.

V is TRBV20-1 and J is TRBJ2-4, with D unresolved. CDR1 is DFQATT and CDR2 is SNEGSKA in the germline V gene (reference sequence). The CDR3 loop spans 9 amino acids. The V and J ends lost 3 bases and 7 bases respectively, with 1 base between them. CDR3 in amino acids: CSARNIQYF. CDR3 bases: TGCAGTGCTAGGAACATTCAGTACTTC.

The chain is built from TRBV11-2 and TRBJ2-2, with D perhaps matching TRBD2 (5 bases). CDR1 and CDR2 from the germline V gene are SGHAT and FQNNGV. V lost 1 base and J 6 bases, leaving 9 bases between the germline ends. The CDR3 is made up of 14 amino acids. The CDR3 loop reads CASSLAREAGELFF. CDR3 sequence (DNA): TGTGCCAGCAGCTTAGCACGGGAAGCCGGGGAGCTGTTTTTT.

This sequence joins TRBV4-2 and TRBJ1-5; 9 nucleotides agree with TRBD1. Germline CDR1 reads LGHNA; CDR2 reads YNFKEQ. CDR3 length: 15 residues. After removal of 6 bases from V and 8 bases from J, the junction contained 11 bases not matched to a gene. CDR3 protein: CASRQGTGPEEPQHF. The CDR3 DNA follows: TGTGCCAGCAGACAGGGGACAGGGCCGGAGGAGCCCCAGCATTTT.

V gene TRBV19 combines with J gene TRBJ1-3; unclear D gene. The V end was cut by 6 bases, the J end by 3 bases, with 21 bases between. The CDR3 totals 17 residues. Germline lookup yields CDR1 LNHDA and CDR2 SQIVND (reference sequence). The CDR3 nucleotides are TGTGCCAGTAGAACCGGGCCCGGAGAAGGGCGTGGAAACACCATATATTTT. Translated: CASRTGPGEGRGNTIYF.

The rearrangement uses TRBV19 and TRBJ1-1; D is uncertain. The length of the CDR3 is 13 residues. Germline loops: CDR1 LNHDA, CDR2 SQIVND (reference sequence). Trimming removed 6 bases at V and 2 bases at J, with 10 bases between. As DNA, the CDR3 is TGTGCCAGTAGCTCCGGAGGAAACACTGAAGCTTTCTTT. Amino acids: CASSSGGNTEAFF.

This clone was recorded only once. The CDR3 nucleotides are TGTGCCAGCAGCGACGCTCTATTTGAACTGTTTTTT. This encodes CASSDALFELFF. The V call is TRBV11-2, the J call TRBJ1-4; the D is unclear. The CDR3 has 12 residues. CDR1 and CDR2 from the germline V gene are SGHAT and FQNNGV. The V end was cut by 5 bases, the J end by 12 bases, with 13 bases between. Full variable domain (outside the CDR3, taken from reference TRBV11-2 and TRBJ1-4): EAGVAQSPRYKIIEKRQSVAFWCNPISGHATLYWYQQILGQGPKLLIQFQNNGVVDDSQLPKDRFSAERLKGVDSTLKIQPAKLEDSAVYLCASSDALFELFFGSGTQLSVL.

J is TRBJ1-5 and V is TRBV4-1, with 9 bases matching TRBD1. Germline CDR1 reads MGHRA; CDR2 reads YSYEKL. The CDR3 is 14 residues long. Trimming removed 4 bases from V and 5 bases from J; junction bases left unmatched: 3. The CDR3 loop is CASSLRQGDQPQHF. The CDR3 region has the DNA TGCGCCAGCAGCCTTAGACAGGGGGATCAGCCCCAGCATTTT.

The genes are TRBV7-2 and TRBJ2-1; 7 positions match TRBD2. The CDR3 totals 13 residues. Per germline, CDR1 SGHTA and CDR2 FQGNSA. With V trimmed by 7 bases and J by 7 bases, 7 bases remained unmatched. The CDR3 DNA follows: TGTGCCAGCACTCGGACTAGAGGTAATGAGCAGTTCTTC. Its translation: CASTRTRGNEQFF.

V usage is TRBV9 and J usage is TRBJ2-5; D is unresolved. The CDR3 loop spans 14 amino acids. The V and J ends lost 3 bases and 5 bases respectively, with 14 bases between them. CDR1 is SGDLS, CDR2 YYNGEE, per germline. Written as DNA, the CDR3 is TGTGCCAGCAGCGCTTCGGCCCCGTGGGAGACCCAGTACTTC. It specifies CASSASAPWETQYF.

The V gene is TRBV2, the J gene TRBJ1-2; maybe TRBD1 (5 bases). Germline V gene data show CDR1 as SNHLY and CDR2 as FYNNEI. The CDR3 totals 12 residues. V lost 6 bases and J lost 4, with 9 bases in between. CDR3 sequence reads: CASRRGGYGYTF. The CDR3 nucleotides read TGTGCCAGCAGGCGGGGCGGCTATGGCTACACCTTC.

This clone was seen only once. The chain links TRBV6-6 to TRBJ2-3, with D unresolved. There are 14 residues in the CDR3. Per the germline V gene, CDR1 is MNHNY and CDR2 is SVGAGI (reference sequence). V was shortened by 11 bases and J by 2 bases, with 17 bases between the two germline ends. Written as DNA, the CDR3 is TGTGCCGGTTCTTATATAGGATCCACAGATACGCAGTATTTT. It is translated as CAGSYIGSTDTQYF.

V usage is TRBV6-5 and J usage is TRBJ1-1; the D gene is possibly TRBD1 (5 bases). V dropped 2 bases and J dropped 0 bases, with 10 bases sitting between them. Germline V gene lookup returns CDR1 MNHEY and CDR2 SVGAGI. This CDR3 contains 15 residues. CDR3 residues: CASSYGTLLNTEAFF. For the CDR3, the DNA is TGTGCCAGCAGTTACGGGACGCTACTGAACACTGAAGCTTTCTTT.

The V gene is TRBV28, the J gene TRBJ2-3, with TRBD2 matching over 13 bases. CDR3 length equals 20 residues. V shed 6 bases and J 3 bases; nucleotides not matched to a gene: 18. Germline-derived CDR1 and CDR2 are MDHEN and SYDVKM. The chain's CDR3 is CASSTMWGDGLAGATDTQYF. The CDR3 DNA reads TGTGCCAGCAGCACCATGTGGGGGGATGGACTAGCGGGAGCAACAGATACGCAGTATTTT.